The 8 T cell receptor beta chains below come from one sample, sequenced in a study of blood T cell repertoires in COVID-19. Sequenced by immunoSEQ multiplex PCR; TCRdb stores in-frame clones only, minus some. The data show 95,000 to 150,000 clones, with about nine tenths seen just once and approximately 4.2% held by the top ten. The material sequenced was peripheral blood. These receptor sequences come from a man aged 40-49 years with acute or convalescent COVID-19.

The chain combines TRBV27 with TRBJ2-3; 14 nucleotides align to TRBD2. The CDR3 has 16 amino acids. Germline V lookup: CDR1 MNHEY, CDR2 SMNVEV (reference sequence). The V segment lost 7 bases and the J segment 5 bases; nucleotides outside the gene matches: 8. The CDR3 is CASKSGTSGRQDTQYF. The CDR3 bases are TGTGCCAGCAAGTCCGGGACTAGCGGGAGACAAGATACGCAGTATTTT.

The chain employs TRBV20-1 and TRBJ1-2; no clear D. This CDR3 region has 11 residues. Germline assignment: CDR1 DFQATT and CDR2 SNEGSKA (reference sequence). With 4 bases removed from V and 7 bases from J, the gap between germline ends came to 10 bases. CDR3 coding DNA: TGCAGTGCTACCAAAGACTCTGGCTACACCTTC. Its protein is CSATKDSGYTF.

V and J are TRBV11-2 and TRBJ2-2; maybe TRBD2 (6 bases). In germline, CDR1 is SGHAT, CDR2 FQNNGV. V lost 1 base to trimming and J lost 5 bases, with 11 bases between them. CDR3 size: 15 residues. The CDR3 DNA sequence: TGTGCCAGCAGCTTAGTTAGCGGACCTACCGGGGAGCTGTTTTTT. Its translation is CASSLVSGPTGELFF.

The CDR3 spells CASSLAVTINEQYF. DNA of the CDR3: TGCGCCAGCAGCTTGGCCGTGACAATCAACGAGCAGTACTTC. J is TRBJ2-7 and V is TRBV5-1; D is unclear. The V and J ends lost 0 bases and 5 bases respectively, with 12 bases between them. Germline CDR1 SGHRS, CDR2 YFSETQ. The CDR3 has 14 residues.

V and J are TRBV3-1 (or the pseudogene TRBV3-2) and TRBJ2-2; 10 bases fit TRBD2. The germline V gene has CDR1 LGHDT and CDR2 YNNKEL (reference sequence). The V segment lost 4 bases and the J segment 4 bases; nucleotides outside the gene matches: 6. This CDR3 spans 16 amino acids. The CDR3 bases are TGTGCCAGCAGCCTTACTAGCGGGACTGGCACCGGGGAGCTGTTTTTT. Translation gives CASSLTSGTGTGELFF.

V gene TRBV4-1 combines with J gene TRBJ1-4, with 11 positions matching TRBD1. The CDR3 consists of 16 residues. Germline trimming cut 3 bases from V and 2 bases from J; bases unmatched to any gene: 2. Germline lookup yields CDR1 MGHRA and CDR2 YSYEKL. CDR3 DNA: TGCGCCAGCAGCCACCGGGACAGGGGGACTAATGAAAAACTGTTTTTT. Translated, it gives CASSHRDRGTNEKLFF.

The rearrangement uses TRBV5-1 and TRBJ2-7, with TRBD1 identical over 8 bases. Germline loops: CDR1 SGHRS, CDR2 YFSETQ. The CDR3 covers 17 residues. The V segment lost 0 bases and the J segment 0 bases; nucleotides outside the gene matches: 8. CDR3 protein: CASSLGSGTGVSYEQYF. The CDR3, as DNA: TGCGCCAGCAGCTTGGGGTCCGGGACAGGCGTCTCCTACGAGCAGTACTTC.

The V gene is TRBV4-2, the J gene TRBJ2-3; D perhaps matches TRBD2 (6 bases). Trimming pared 0 bases from V and 0 bases from J, leaving 13 bases between. The CDR3 is made up of 17 amino acids. CDR1 is LGHNA and CDR2 is YNFKEQ in the germline V gene. CDR3 region: CASSQESTGVSTDTQYF. The CDR3 DNA reads as TGTGCCAGCAGCCAAGAGTCGACGGGGGTTAGCACAGATACGCAGTATTTT.